This T cell receptor beta chain emerged from a study of post-analysis software for immune sequencing data (dated by TCRdb to 2014 to 2015). Study-level background: Disease courses on record covered relapsing-remitting, secondary progressive and progressive-relapsing multiple sclerosis, though some patients had no subtype annotation. A subset of samples was prepared in parallel using single-end sample barcoding, then pooled and co-amplified after Illumina adapter ligation. The patient repertoires were set against about 10 previously published healthy control repertoires from donors whose ages ranged from 6 to 25 years.

V was cut back by 4 bases and J by 5 bases, leaving a gap of 9 bases between them. The CDR3, cysteine through phenylalanine, is 13 amino acids long. The CDR3 DNA has 39 bases and is translated from base 1. CDR1 and CDR2, per the germline V gene, are LGHNA and YSLEER. At least ten counts were recorded for this clonotype. The antigen this receptor binds is unknown. Base qualities are missing; no much larger clone stands one base away. Library preparation used PCR. This sample was sequenced with an Illumina HiSeq 2500. Unique molecular identifiers were incorporated into TCR beta cDNA libraries to reduce PCR and sequencing biases. Some 500,000 cDNA molecules were obtained per 1 to 10 million input T cells, so each molecule approximated one T cell. Patient libraries were prepared and sequenced with the same protocol used for the earlier healthy control dataset. Within a given batch, samples were prepared together, multiplexed and sequenced on the same HiSeq lane. Processing in the source paper ran as follows. MIGEC handled the raw barcoded reads, throwing out single-read molecular identifier groups before consensus assembly and CDR3 extraction. VDJtools was used for post-analysis of the clonotype tables, and diversity was normalized by down-sampling every dataset to the size of the smallest sample. To correct batch-related cross-sample contamination, repertoire overlap clustering matched CDR3 amino acid sequences but not nucleotide sequences. TCRdb ran its own pipeline on the public reads, namely fastp trimming at Q25 and MiXCR clone calling, and kept in-frame beta chains. Each CDR3 protein appears once, grouped with its most common genes and DNA. These V and J calls originate from TCRdb's pipeline instead of the authors' own analysis. This sample comprises roughly 800,000 distinct CDR3 sequences, roughly 29% of them detected only once. The top ten clonotypes cover 0.55% to 0.65% of the sample.

TCR beta repertoires were profiled from peripheral blood of about a dozen young patients with multiple sclerosis to demonstrate the VDJtools post-analysis software. The patients with multiple sclerosis were children and adolescents between 6 and 15 years of age. The paper's findings and limits, for the study overall: When samples were clustered directly using the F measure, samples prepared in the same batch co-clustered strongly, which prompted a batch-effect correction. Significantly lower normalized Chao1 diversity was found in multiple sclerosis patients than in controls, suggesting substantial peripheral T-cell clonal expansion. Roughly 5 TRBV segments, including TRBV5-6, TRBV5-1 and TRBV20-1, were significantly more frequent in patients than controls. The multiple sclerosis patient group was slightly younger than the control group.

The specimen was blood. The rearranged chain carries TRBV4-3 and TRBJ2-1, with the D segment identity uncertain. The TCR originated in a girl aged 5 to 17 with multiple sclerosis. The CDR3 region reads CASSRDLHNEQFF. The DNA reads as follows: TGCGCCAGCAGCCGCGACTTACACAATGAGCAGTTCTTC.